These 7 T cell receptor beta chains share one sample of origin, sequenced in a study of graft-versus-host responses after intestinal transplantation. Here immunoSEQ multiplex PCR was the method, and the copy in TCRdb shows in-frame clones only, minus some. The sample lists around 100,000 clones, over 75% occurring once. What these receptors recognize is not known. The sample was unstimulated CD4+ T cells sorted from spleen or lymph node cells, taken before transplant. The source is a human donor who was the organ donor for an intestinal transplant.

The V gene is TRBV11-2, the J gene TRBJ2-3, with a tentative D call TRBD1 (5 bases). This CDR3 is built from 14 residues. The germline V gene has CDR1 SGHAT and CDR2 FQNNGV. Trimming left V 4 bases short and J 4 bases short, with 12 bases between. CDR3 residues: CASSSRQTSDTQYF. In DNA, the CDR3 is TGTGCCAGCAGCTCCAGACAGACGTCAGATACGCAGTATTTT.

The CDR3 nucleotides are TGTGCCAGCAGCCCCACCCCTTTCGCAGGGGCCGCCTACAATGAGCAGTTCTTC. Its translation: CASSPTPFAGAAYNEQFF. V and J are TRBV7-9 and TRBJ2-1, with a weak D call TRBD1 (6 bases). Germline lookup yields CDR1 SEHNR and CDR2 FQNEAQ (reference sequence). Trimming stripped 5 bases from V and 2 bases from J, with 22 bases between. The CDR3 is 18 amino acids.

In its sample, this clone was seen once. The rearrangement joins TRBV6-1 to TRBJ1-5; 10 bases match TRBD1. The germline CDR1 and CDR2 sequences are MNHNS and SASEGT. V was pared by 6 bases and J by 3 bases, with 5 bases of the junction left unmatched. This CDR3 is built from 15 residues. The CDR3 nucleotides read TGTGCCAGCAGGGAGGACAGGGGGAACAATCAGCCCCAGCATTTT. Translating gives CASREDRGNNQPQHF.

V usage is TRBV6-5 and J usage is TRBJ2-5; TRBD2 agrees at 9 bases. CDR1 and CDR2 (germline): MNHEY, SVGAGI. The V gene end was trimmed by 2 bases and the J gene end by 7 bases; junction bases not matched to a gene: 11. The CDR3 contains 16 residues. In DNA form, the CDR3 reads TGTGCCAGCAGTTACCTCGGCGGGGGGGCCGAAGGGACCCAGTACTTC. Protein sequence: CASSYLGGGAEGTQYF.

The sample holds one count of this clone. This chain joins TRBV11-2 and TRBJ1-5; D gene uncertain. Deletions cut 5 bases from V and 6 bases from J, with 11 bases between. The CDR3 sequence is 13 residues long. Looked up from germline, CDR1 is SGHAT and CDR2 is FQNNGV. CDR3 sequence reads: CASSLVGGQPQHF. CDR3 in DNA: TGTGCCAGCAGCCTAGTGGGCGGTCAGCCCCAGCATTTT.

The chain uses TRBV27 and TRBJ2-1; D possibly corresponds to TRBD1 (5 bases). Trimming pared 6 bases from V and 8 bases from J, leaving 20 bases between. This CDR3 contains 15 residues. CDR1 MNHEY and CDR2 SMNVEV come from the germline V gene (reference sequence). The CDR3 DNA sequence: TGTGCCAGCAGCCGAGCCGTAATGGGCAGGGATGAGCAGTTCTTC. This sequence encodes CASSRAVMGRDEQFF.

This chain uses TRBV5-1 with TRBJ2-1; the D gene is possibly TRBD2 (5 bases). This CDR3 contains 13 residues. V lost 2 bases, J lost 5 bases, and 8 bases lay in between. Germline V gene lookup returns CDR1 SGHRS and CDR2 YFSETQ. Written as DNA, the CDR3 is TGCGCCAGCAGCTTAGGACTCAACAATGAGCAGTTCTTC. Translating gives CASSLGLNNEQFF.